This T cell receptor (beta chain) comes out of a study of regulatory T cells in long-lasting Graves disease (dated by TCRdb to the early 2020s). Study-level background: In the newly diagnosed Graves' disease group, patients had been taking antithyroid drugs for less than 3 months. Persistent Graves' disease patients were compared with newly diagnosed Graves' disease patients by peripheral blood TCR sequencing and RNA sequencing. The study was conducted in China and was registered as a clinical trial. TCR sequencing covered some 13 persistent and roughly 20 newly diagnosed Graves' disease patients, around 35 samples in total.

As to this clonotype: The target of this receptor is not known. Base-call qualities are not available, and no considerably larger clone is one nucleotide away.

Interpreted using the paper, the time point label stands for: newly diagnosed GD, antithyroid drugs for less than 3 months. For both TCR sequencing and RNA sequencing, RNA was extracted from PBMCs using TRIzol. Graves' disease was diagnosed according to American Thyroid Association guidelines. Recruitment of patients was carried out at an endocrinology department in Xi'an, China. Each patient gave around 9.2 milliliters of peripheral blood, collected in an EDTA anticoagulant tube. Ficoll Paque Plus density gradient separation was used to isolate PBMCs, and no additional T cell sorting was done. An Agilent 2100 Bioanalyzer and agarose gel were used to check RNA quality, and a NanoDrop 2000 was used to measure RNA concentration. The CDR3 measures 17 amino acids from cysteine to phenylalanine. The kept DNA is CDR3 alone, 51 bases in frame from the first base. After removal of 3 bases from V and 6 bases from J, the junction retains 14 bases not matched to a gene. Based on the germline V gene, the CDR1 and CDR2 sequences are SGDLS and YYNGEE.

The library was built by means of multiplex PCR. TCRdb lists the instrument as Illumina HiSeq 4000. CDR3 regions were amplified by Arm-PCR with iRepertoire HTBI primers to construct TCR beta libraries. PCR products were gel purified before sequencing. Processing in the source paper ran as follows. Gene usage analysis of CDR3 amino acid clonotypes relied on the 55 to 80 TRBV and about 13 TRBJ segments identified across samples. COPE and FqMerger were used to merge filtered high-quality paired reads into contigs. BLAST was used to align contigs to IMGT TRBV, TRBD and TRBJ reference genes, and CDR3 was defined according to IMGT. Highly expanded clones were defined as clonotypes with a frequency above 0.1%. Shannon entropy served as the measure of repertoire diversity, while the Gini coefficient captured V-J evenness. A clonotype was considered public if more than one individual shared it. In-frame beta chains were kept once TCRdb had trimmed the public reads at Q25 with fastp and called clones with MiXCR. All rows with the same CDR3 protein become a single entry with the most common DNA and genes. The V and J calls reflect TCRdb's pipeline rather than the authors' work. A total of about 440,000 distinct CDR3 sequences appear in this sample, under 15% of them only once. The ten biggest clones cover 16% of the sample.

General study outcomes and caveats: Preferential use of TRBV28, TRBJ1-2 and TRBJ2-5 was observed in persistent disease, whereas TRBV20-1 and TRBJ2-1 were favored in newly diagnosed disease. Patients with persistent disease shared more public clonotypes (about 2,500) than newly diagnosed patients did (about 1,000). Sequencing and analysis were limited to the TCR beta chain. The authors noted that the small sample size was a limitation that may lower accuracy. Peripheral blood alone was examined, since thyroid tissue, which constituted the primary lesion, could not be accessed. Persistent Graves' disease patients showed lower TCR Shannon entropy and fewer highly expanded clones than newly diagnosed patients, suggesting clonal expansion.

The same data also went into a second study, on T cells in Graves' hyperthyroidism and ophthalmopathy. The second investigation adds: Stable Graves' hyperthyroidism was defined as the absence of progression to ophthalmopathy over 18 months of follow-up. The hyperthyroidism patients were between 18 and 65 years old and newly diagnosed, with a disease duration of less than 2 months. Patients with uncontrolled infections, other autoimmune diseases, pregnancy or lactation were excluded. Diagnoses were based on clinical symptoms, serum thyroxine and TRAb, thyroid ultrasound and orbital computed tomography. A first-round RT-PCR of the TCR CDR3 used the HTBI primer set with the Qiagen OneStep RT-PCR kit. Most expanded thyroid clonotypes (frequency above 0.001) were also detected in blood, a finding suggesting that blood repertoires may reflect thyroid immune responses. A model built on a 13 V-J signature distinguished ophthalmopathy from stable hyperthyroidism, reaching roughly 88% sensitivity and 81.08% specificity in cross-validation and 80%/75% in testing. In validation, progression to ophthalmopathy was predicted by the model with approximately 67% sensitivity and 72% to 80% specificity, a median of roughly six months before onset. To identify TCR V-J signatures that set the groups apart, the researchers used a discovery cohort of about a hundred patients, made up of about 44 with Graves' ophthalmopathy and approximately 57 with stable Graves' hyperthyroidism. Prospective prediction of ophthalmopathy was tested in an independent validation cohort of 18 to 20 hyperthyroidism patients and approximately 17 patients who later progressed to ophthalmopathy. The 85 to 100 discovery patients were randomly split 7:3 into training and test sets. In addition, the study compared T-cell repertoires in thyroid tissue and in blood from roughly six Graves' hyperthyroidism patients. After blood sampling, hyperthyroidism patients were treated with methimazole at a starting dose of 30 mg daily, and ophthalmopathy patients were treated with high-dose intravenous methylprednisolone. Libraries were constructed in a second round of multiplex PCR, after which size selection and purification were performed. Sequencing of the libraries was done on an Illumina HiSeq2000 using paired-end 100 bp reads. SOAPnuke was used to process the raw data, with reads discarded if the reads contained adapters or uncalled bases, had a mean Phred below 15, or lacked an exact constant-primer or identifier match. COPE v1.2.5 was used to merge the high-quality paired reads, and each unique nucleotide sequence was defined as a clonotype. MiTCR v1.1 was used to align clonotypes to the IMGT TRBV, TRBD and TRBJ reference segments. The analysis included only V-J combinations with a frequency above 0.0001, which together covered about 99% of the repertoires. A TCS score was defined as the ratio of F50 (clonal expansion) to E x V (chaos), with BLOSUM62-based TCRdist applied between CDR3 peptides within each V-J. Welch's t-statistics and random forest reduced 514 V-J features to 10 to 15, which were used in a naive Bayes classifier (R e1071). Sample size was not statistically predetermined, and investigators were not blinded to group allocation. The paper describes TCR Vbeta CDR3 sequencing of 130 to 150 peripheral blood samples, made up of 43 ophthalmopathy patients, around 73 hyperthyroidism patients and roughly 17 progressor patients.

The source material was peripheral blood mononuclear cells (PBMCs), sampled at new diagnosis, from a patient treated with antithyroid drugs. The chain joins TRBV9 to TRBJ2-2, with 7 central nucleotides matching TRBD2. The source is a woman aged 30 to 39 with Graves disease. Donor details come from another sample of the same person, matched by shared clones. The CDR3 corresponds to CASSAVRGTTLPGELFF. The nucleotides are TGTGCCAGCAGCGCCGTCCGTGGGACTACGCTACCCGGGGAGCTGTTTTTT.